The 27 T cell receptor beta chains given below trace back to one sample, sequenced in a study of blood T cell repertoires in COVID-19. Some clones are missing from TCRdb's copy, which holds only in-frame ones; the method was immunoSEQ multiplex PCR. The sample has about 150,000 clones, roughly 80% seen once; the top ten hold under 0.75%. Sequencing used peripheral blood. These receptors all stem from a man in his 60s with acute or convalescent COVID-19.

The chain is built from TRBV28 and TRBJ1-5; D is perhaps TRBD1 (5 bases). Germline V gene data show CDR1 as MDHEN and CDR2 as SYDVKM. This CDR3 contains 16 residues. The V end lost 1 base, the J end lost 3 bases, and 13 bases lay between the germline ends. The CDR3 region is CASSLSGGGNNQPQHF. For the CDR3, the DNA is TGTGCCAGCAGTTTATCGGGGGGTGGAAACAATCAGCCCCAGCATTTT.

A single count supports this clone. V and J are TRBV3-1 (or the pseudogene TRBV3-2) and TRBJ1-1; 7 positions agree with TRBD1. With V trimmed by 4 bases and J by 5 bases, 7 bases remained unmatched. The germline CDR1 and CDR2 sequences are LGHDT and YNNKEL (reference sequence). This CDR3 comprises 14 residues. Here the CDR3 DNA reads TGTGCCAGCAGCCGCCGACAGGGAGCGACTGAAGCTTTCTTT. Protein sequence: CASSRRQGATEAFF.

The genes are TRBV3-1 (or the pseudogene TRBV3-2) and TRBJ1-1, with 7 bases identical to TRBD1. After removal of 4 bases from V and 4 bases from J, the junction contained 9 bases not matched to a gene. Germline V gene sequence: CDR1 LGHDT, CDR2 YNNKEL (reference sequence). CDR3 length: 15 residues. This CDR3 is CASSPSDRVGTEAFF. For the CDR3, the DNA is TGTGCCAGCAGCCCCTCCGACAGGGTAGGCACTGAAGCTTTCTTT.

This clone appeared a few times. This chain connects TRBV9 to TRBJ2-7; TRBD2 matches at 7 bases. CDR3 length: 14 residues. The junction had 6 bases not matched to a gene; V was cut back by 4 bases and J by 2 bases. Germline values: CDR1 SGDLS, CDR2 YYNGEE. CDR3 sequence reads: CASSSRLAPYEQYF. The CDR3 bases are TGTGCCAGCAGCTCGCGACTAGCACCCTACGAGCAGTACTTC.

The chain employs TRBV2 and TRBJ2-7; D is unresolved. V was clipped by 8 bases and J by 2 bases, with 7 bases between them. The CDR3 runs to 11 residues. CDR1 is SNHLY and CDR2 is FYNNEI in the germline V gene. In DNA form, the CDR3 reads TGTGCCAGCGGCCCCACCTACGAGCAGTACTTC. Protein: CASGPTYEQYF.

The V call is TRBV28, the J call TRBJ1-1; a weak D match, TRBD1 (5 bases). Trimming left V 2 bases short and J 1 base short, with 14 bases between. CDR1 is MDHEN and CDR2 is SYDVKM in the germline V gene. The CDR3 is made up of 16 amino acids. CDR3 bases: TGTGCCAGCAGTTTAGCCCCAGGGATAGGGAACACTGAAGCTTTCTTT. This codes for CASSLAPGIGNTEAFF.

This chain joins TRBV4-1 and TRBJ1-5; 9 nucleotides agree with TRBD1. V was clipped by 3 bases and J by 4 bases; unmatched bases: 4. The germline CDR1 and CDR2 sequences are MGHRA and YSYEKL. The CDR3 consists of 15 residues. CDR3 nucleotides: TGCGCCAGCAGCCAGGGACAGGGTGGTAATCAGCCCCAGCATTTT. Residues: CASSQGQGGNQPQHF.

This chain links TRBV6-5 with TRBJ1-2; 7 bases match TRBD1. This CDR3 has 13 amino acids. Germline CDR1 and CDR2: MNHEY and SVGAGI. V shed 2 bases, J shed 8 bases, and the junction held 5 bases outside the gene matches. The CDR3 is CASSYRGLWGYTF. The CDR3 nucleotides are TGTGCCAGCAGTTACAGGGGGCTTTGGGGCTACACCTTC.

The V and J genes are TRBV5-1 and TRBJ2-1; 9 positions agree with TRBD1. V trimming: 2 bases; J trimming: 9 bases; junction bases outside the gene matches: 12. This CDR3 is built from 16 residues. Germline CDR1 and CDR2: SGHRS and YFSETQ. The CDR3 here is CASSLQGAHSISEQFF. CDR3 sequence (DNA): TGCGCCAGCAGCTTACAGGGGGCTCACTCGATCAGTGAGCAGTTCTTC.

V usage is TRBV7-9 and J usage is TRBJ1-5; D unclear. The CDR3 runs to 13 residues. Germline V gene sequence: CDR1 SEHNR, CDR2 FQNEAQ (reference sequence). Deletions cut 0 bases from V and 5 bases from J, with 5 bases between. This CDR3 reads CASSLAEYQPQHF. For the CDR3, the DNA is TGTGCCAGCAGCTTAGCGGAGTATCAGCCCCAGCATTTT.

This chain joins TRBV4-1 and TRBJ1-5, with D tentatively TRBD1 (5 bases). V was cut by 1 base and J by 5 bases, with 15 bases left in between. Germline V lookup: CDR1 MGHRA, CDR2 YSYEKL. The CDR3 consists of 16 residues. Here the CDR3 reads CASSQALGGSHQPQHF. The CDR3 region has the DNA TGCGCCAGCAGCCAAGCGCTGGGGGGAAGCCATCAGCCCCAGCATTTT.

The V gene is TRBV9, the J gene TRBJ2-7; D gene uncertain. Between the trimmed V and J ends, which lost 4 bases and 1 base, there was a span of 15 bases. Germline V gene lookup returns CDR1 SGDLS and CDR2 YYNGEE. CDR3 length: 15 amino acids. In DNA form, the CDR3 reads TGTGCCAGCAGCCCCCGCGCATCCCTATCCTACGAGCAGTACTTC. Its protein product is CASSPRASLSYEQYF.

This clone showed up just a few times. The DNA of the CDR3 is TGTGCCACTCCCCGGACAGGGACCAATCAGCCCCAGCATTTT. As protein: CATPRTGTNQPQHF. The V call is TRBV24-1, the J call TRBJ1-5, with 8 positions matching TRBD1. Germline loops: CDR1 KGHDR, CDR2 SFDVKD. This CDR3 contains 14 residues. After removal of 10 bases from V and 3 bases from J, the junction contained 7 bases not matched to a gene.

This rearrangement joins TRBV9 to TRBJ2-1; 8 bases agree with TRBD1. Trimming at V came to 2 bases and at J to 0 bases, leaving 4 bases not matched to a gene. The CDR3 contains 16 residues. In germline, CDR1 is SGDLS, CDR2 YYNGEE. The CDR3 reads CASSVQGASSYNEQFF. The DNA of the CDR3 is TGTGCCAGCAGCGTTCAGGGGGCTAGCTCCTACAATGAGCAGTTCTTC.

The chain recombines TRBV7-3 with TRBJ2-2, with no clear D. This CDR3 is built from 15 residues. The V and J ends lost 8 bases and 5 bases respectively, with 18 bases between them. Germline loops: CDR1 SGHTA, CDR2 FQGTGA. The CDR3: CASCPEAPETGELFF. The DNA of the CDR3 is TGTGCCAGCTGTCCGGAAGCGCCTGAGACCGGGGAGCTGTTTTTT.

This chain's CDR3 is CASSSGLAGFF. The CDR3 region has the DNA TGTGCCAGCAGCTCGGGACTAGCAGGTTTCTTC. The V call is TRBV7-9, the J call TRBJ2-1; 9 bases map to TRBD2. The CDR3 runs 11 residues. Germline V lookup: CDR1 SEHNR, CDR2 FQNEAQ (reference sequence). The trim removed 4 bases at V and 16 bases at J, leaving 5 bases unmatched.

This chain connects TRBV5-5 to TRBJ2-2, with D perhaps matching TRBD2 (5 bases). The CDR3 totals 18 residues. From germline, CDR1 is SGHKS and CDR2 YYEKEE (reference sequence). The V and J ends lost 0 bases and 0 bases respectively, with 15 bases between them. The CDR3 region is CASSLGGRTPTNTGELFF. Here the CDR3 DNA reads TGTGCCAGCAGCTTGGGAGGGCGCACCCCGACGAACACCGGGGAGCTGTTTTTT.

The rearrangement uses TRBV6-6 and TRBJ2-2; TRBD2 matches at 7 bases. The V gene's germline CDR1 is MNHNY and CDR2 SVGAGI (reference sequence). The CDR3 has 15 amino acids. The trim removed 8 bases at V and 4 bases at J, leaving 10 bases unmatched. The CDR3 coding sequence is TGTGCCAGCGTCACGGGGACTATCCGCACCGGGGAGCTGTTTTTT. It yields the protein CASVTGTIRTGELFF.

CDR3 sequence reads: CASSEGRGPLGETQYF. CDR3 coding DNA: TGTGCCAGCAGTGAAGGAAGAGGGCCTTTAGGGGAGACCCAGTACTTC. V usage is TRBV6-1 and J usage is TRBJ2-5; D is possibly TRBD2 (5 bases). Between the trimmed V and J ends, which lost 1 base and 5 bases, there was a span of 17 bases. The CDR3 contains 16 residues. Looked up from germline, CDR1 is MNHNS and CDR2 is SASEGT.

This chain connects TRBV28 to TRBJ2-7; tentative D call: TRBD1 (5 bases). Germline CDR1 and CDR2: MDHEN and SYDVKM. This CDR3 region has 17 residues. The V and J ends lost 5 bases and 4 bases respectively, with 24 bases between them. CDR3 DNA: TGTGCCAGCAGTGGCGTCGTGGGGCTCGGTTTAAGTTACGAGCAGTACTTC. Encoded protein: CASSGVVGLGLSYEQYF.

The table lists this clone with a count of one. The chain has TRBV2 and TRBJ1-2; tentative D call: TRBD1 (5 bases). V lost 6 bases and J lost 5, with 13 bases in between. Germline V gene lookup returns CDR1 SNHLY and CDR2 FYNNEI. CDR3 length equals 13 residues. In nucleotides, the CDR3 is TGTGCCAGCAGGGGGCAGGGTCTTTATGGCTACACCTTC. Amino acid sequence: CASRGQGLYGYTF.

The CDR3 sequence is CATSDFGQGAENEQFF. CDR3 DNA: TGTGCCACCAGTGATTTCGGACAGGGGGCGGAGAATGAGCAGTTCTTC. The V gene is TRBV24-1, the J gene TRBJ2-1; TRBD1 matches at 11 bases. V trimming: 1 base; J trimming: 7 bases; junction bases outside the gene matches: 5. CDR1 is KGHDR, CDR2 SFDVKD, per germline. There are 16 residues in the CDR3.

CDR3: CASSLGPPDTQYF. The CDR3 nucleotides read TGTGCCAGCAGCTTAGGGCCCCCGGATACGCAGTATTTT. The chain employs TRBV7-3 and TRBJ2-3; D unresolved. CDR3 length equals 13 residues. The V gene's germline CDR1 is SGHTA and CDR2 FQGTGA. Trimming left V 2 bases short and J 6 bases short, with 9 bases between.

This chain links TRBV5-6 with TRBJ2-7; TRBD1 might be the D (5 bases). The CDR3 totals 14 residues. V was trimmed by 4 bases and J by 6 bases, leaving 17 bases between them. CDR1 and CDR2 (germline): SGHDT, YYEEEE. CDR3: CASSVAGRPGEQYF. DNA of the CDR3: TGTGCCAGCAGCGTGGCAGGGCGCCCCGGCGAGCAGTACTTC.

This clone was detected once. The gene calls are TRBV7-8 and TRBJ1-5; 7 positions match TRBD1. J lost 11 bases, V lost 5 bases, and 9 bases had no gene match. Germline V CDR1 and CDR2: SGHVS, FQNEAQ. This CDR3 region has 13 residues. This CDR3 reads CASSMTGSKAQHF. CDR3 in DNA: TGTGCCAGCAGCATGACAGGGAGTAAGGCCCAGCATTTT.

This rearrangement joins TRBV9 to TRBJ2-1; 10 bases are a match to TRBD2. Trimming took 3 bases from V and 7 from J; bases not matched to a gene: 7. Germline loops: CDR1 SGDLS, CDR2 YYNGEE. This CDR3 contains 15 residues. CDR3 bases: TGTGCCAGCAGCGGCAGCGGGGGGGCGATAAATGAGCAGTTCTTC. Translating it yields CASSGSGGAINEQFF.

J is TRBJ2-1 and V is TRBV4-3; 9 bases agree with TRBD2. This CDR3 comprises 18 residues. With V trimmed by 0 bases and J by 8 bases, 14 bases remained unmatched. Germline V CDR1 and CDR2: LGHNA, YSLEER. The CDR3 is CASSQDVAGESFRDEQFF. DNA of the CDR3: TGCGCCAGCAGCCAAGACGTAGCGGGGGAATCCTTTCGGGATGAGCAGTTCTTC.